The 26 T cell receptor beta chains below were found in one sample sequenced in a study of blood T cell repertoires in COVID-19. Assay used: immunoSEQ multiplex PCR; TCRdb lists only in-frame clones, some missing. The profile shows roughly 50,000 clones, 79% of them singletons. What was sequenced was peripheral blood. The receptors stem from a man aged 55-75 years with acute or convalescent COVID-19.

V and J are TRBV19 and TRBJ2-1; 10 bases line up with TRBD1. Germline V gene data show CDR1 as LNHDA and CDR2 as SQIVND (reference sequence). The CDR3 spans 14 residues. The V and J ends lost 5 bases and 6 bases, in that order; junction bases with no gene match: 4. The CDR3 nucleotides read TGTGCCAGTAGTCTGGACAGGGGGGGCAATGAGCAGTTCTTC. This encodes CASSLDRGGNEQFF. Full variable domain (outside the CDR3, taken from reference TRBV19 and TRBJ2-1): DGGITQSPKYLFRKEGQNVTLSCEQNLNHDAMYWYRQDPGQGLRLIYYSQIVNDFQKGDIAEGYSVSREKKESFPLTVTSAQKNPTAFYLCASSLDRGGNEQFFGPGTRLTVL.

The chain's CDR3 is CATSRDRGEETQYF. The CDR3 nucleotides are TGTGCCACCAGCAGAGACCGAGGTGAGGAGACCCAGTACTTC. The genes are TRBV15 and TRBJ2-5; D gene unclear. Germline loops: CDR1 LNHNV, CDR2 YYDKDF (reference sequence). This CDR3 comprises 14 residues. V was cut by 0 bases and J by 5 bases, with 10 bases left in between.

The V call is TRBV7-3, the J call TRBJ2-3, with D possibly TRBD1 on 6 matching bases. This CDR3 region has 11 residues. The germline CDR1 and CDR2 sequences are SGHTA and FQGTGA. V shed 4 bases and J shed 8 bases, with 7 bases lying between them. The CDR3 loop reads CASSSQGTQYF. Here the CDR3 DNA reads TGTGCCAGCAGCTCACAGGGTACGCAGTATTTT.

The chain uses TRBV18 and TRBJ1-2; perhaps TRBD1 as D (6 bases). V lost 4 bases and J 3 bases, leaving 9 bases between the germline ends. The germline gives CDR1 KGHSH, CDR2 LQKENI. The CDR3 contains 13 residues. CDR3 sequence reads: CASSLTGYYGYTF. For the CDR3, the DNA is TGTGCCAGCTCACTCACAGGGTACTATGGCTACACCTTC.

The chain recombines TRBV18 with TRBJ2-7; no firm D call. V was cut by 3 bases and J by 1 base, with 7 bases left in between. From germline, CDR1 is KGHSH and CDR2 LQKENI. CDR3 length: 13 residues. The CDR3 nucleotides read TGTGCCAGCTCACCGCCCAGGTCCTACGAGCAGTACTTC. This translates into CASSPPRSYEQYF.

A single count supports this clone. The V gene is TRBV5-1, the J gene TRBJ1-2; possibly TRBD1 for D (5 bases). Trimming took off 0 bases at V and 8 bases at J, with 11 bases between the two ends. The CDR3 spans 13 residues. The germline V gene has CDR1 SGHRS and CDR2 YFSETQ. The CDR3 spells CASSLAGTQGYTF. CDR3 nucleotides: TGCGCCAGCAGCTTGGCCGGGACTCAGGGCTACACCTTC.

V and J are TRBV6-2 or TRBV6-3 and TRBJ1-1; TRBD1 agrees at 8 bases. The ends lost 4 bases at V and 1 base at J; junction bases unmatched: 14. The length of the CDR3 is 18 residues. Germline V gene data show CDR1 as MNHEY and CDR2 as SVGEGT. CDR3 in amino acids: CASSSPRGHVGRNTEAFF. The CDR3 nucleotides read TGTGCCAGCAGTTCTCCCAGGGGGCATGTTGGAAGGAACACTGAAGCTTTCTTT.

J is TRBJ2-7 and V is TRBV20-1; a weak D match, TRBD1 (5 bases). Per germline, CDR1 DFQATT and CDR2 SNEGSKA (reference sequence). The CDR3 length is 11 residues. Trimming shortened V by 6 bases and J by 6 bases, and 12 bases separated the two germline ends. This CDR3 reads CSAQGRVEQYF. CDR3 bases: TGCAGTGCCCAGGGCAGGGTCGAGCAGTACTTC.

V gene TRBV19 combines with J gene TRBJ2-7; perhaps TRBD1 as D (7 bases). This CDR3 has 13 residues. Trimming removed 8 bases at V and 1 base at J, with 12 bases between. Germline CDR1 is LNHDA and CDR2 is SQIVND (reference sequence). CDR3 protein: CASSGDSSYEQYF. The CDR3 DNA reads as TGTGCCAGTTCGGGGGACAGTTCCTACGAGCAGTACTTC.

This rearrangement joins TRBV28 to TRBJ2-7; D remains unclear. The V end lost 3 bases, the J end lost 3 bases, and 9 bases lay between the germline ends. This CDR3 contains 13 residues. Germline loops: CDR1 MDHEN, CDR2 SYDVKM. The CDR3 protein is CASSFEPIYEQYF. CDR3 in DNA: TGTGCCAGCAGTTTTGAGCCTATCTACGAGCAGTACTTC.

This chain connects TRBV28 to TRBJ2-3, with TRBD1 as a possible D gene (6 bases). CDR3 length equals 16 residues. Germline V lookup: CDR1 MDHEN, CDR2 SYDVKM. Trimming removed 1 base at V and 5 bases at J, with 16 bases between. CDR3 residues: CASSLLGASSGDTQYF. The DNA of the CDR3 is TGTGCCAGCAGTTTATTGGGGGCTAGCAGCGGAGATACGCAGTATTTT. Supplemented by reference TRBV28 and TRBJ2-3, the full variable domain reads DVKVTQSSRYLVKRTGEKVFLECVQDMDHENMFWYRQDPGLGLRLIYFSYDVKMKEKGDIPEGYSVSREKKERFSLILESASTNQTSMYLCASSLLGASSGDTQYFGPGTRLTVL.

This clone is medium-sized (0.01 to 0.1%) by share. This chain joins TRBV2 and TRBJ1-5; no clear D gene. V lost 6 bases to trimming and J lost 0 bases, with 6 bases between them. Germline V CDR1 and CDR2: SNHLY, FYNNEI. This CDR3 is built from 13 residues. CDR3 in amino acids: CASSPYSNQPQHF. In DNA, the CDR3 is TGTGCCAGCAGCCCTTATAGCAATCAGCCCCAGCATTTT.

The chain has TRBV7-2 and TRBJ2-3, with 8 bases lining up with TRBD2. This CDR3 contains 15 residues. V shed 3 bases and J 6 bases; nucleotides not matched to a gene: 8. CDR1 and CDR2 from the germline V gene are SGHTA and FQGNSA. CDR3 DNA sequence: TGTGCCAGCAGCTTGGATAGCGGGGCAACCGATACGCAGTATTTT. Translating gives CASSLDSGATDTQYF.

The chain is built from TRBV7-9 and TRBJ1-6, with 7 bases identical to TRBD1. Looked up from germline, CDR1 is SEHNR and CDR2 is FQNEAQ (reference sequence). After removal of 5 bases from V and 7 bases from J, the junction contained 11 bases not matched to a gene. The length of the CDR3 is 16 residues. The CDR3 loop is CASSQGQTRRNSPLHF. The CDR3 DNA reads as TGTGCCAGCAGCCAGGGACAGACCCGAAGGAATTCACCCCTCCACTTT.

The chain links TRBV13 to TRBJ2-3; 7 nucleotides agree with TRBD2. The CDR3 spans 16 residues. CDR1 PRHDT and CDR2 FYEKMQ come from the germline V gene (reference sequence). After removal of 3 bases from V and 0 bases from J, the junction contained 6 bases not matched to a gene. The CDR3 sequence: CASSFSTSASTDTQYF. The CDR3, as DNA: TGTGCCAGCAGCTTTTCAACTAGCGCGAGCACAGATACGCAGTATTTT.

The J gene is TRBJ1-4, the V gene TRBV7-8, with TRBD1 matching 7 bases. CDR1 is SGHVS and CDR2 is FQNEAQ in the germline V gene. The CDR3 is 13 amino acids. Germline trimming cut 4 bases from V and 8 bases from J; bases unmatched to any gene: 4. Written as DNA, the CDR3 is TGTGCCAGCAGCTACACAGGGGACGAAAAACTGTTTTTT. This sequence encodes CASSYTGDEKLFF.

This chain uses TRBV7-3 with TRBJ1-1, with D possibly matching TRBD1 (6 bases). Trimming stripped 3 bases from V and 2 bases from J, with 7 bases between. Germline CDR1 reads SGHTA; CDR2 reads FQGTGA. There are 13 residues in the CDR3. Here the CDR3 reads CASSLTGNTEAFF. The DNA for the CDR3 is TGTGCCAGCAGCTTGACAGGTAACACTGAAGCTTTCTTT.

V and J are TRBV9 and TRBJ2-7, with D perhaps TRBD1 (6 bases). CDR3 size: 17 residues. Germline loops: CDR1 SGDLS, CDR2 YYNGEE. Trimming left V 0 bases short and J 2 bases short, with 18 bases between. Written as DNA, the CDR3 is TGTGCCAGCAGCGTAGTACAGGGCCCAACTCCTACCTACGAGCAGTACTTC. Protein: CASSVVQGPTPTYEQYF.

The CDR3: CASRRATGVNEKLFF. The CDR3 DNA reads as TGTGCCAGCCGGCGGGCGACAGGGGTTAATGAAAAACTGTTTTTT. The chain uses TRBV2 and TRBJ1-4, with 8 bases matching TRBD1. V trimming: 8 bases; J trimming: 4 bases; junction bases outside the gene matches: 9. The CDR3 spans 15 residues. Germline V gives CDR1 SNHLY, CDR2 FYNNEI.

The chain combines TRBV30 with TRBJ2-7; maybe TRBD1 (6 bases). Germline lookup yields CDR1 GTSNPN and CDR2 SVGIG (reference sequence). This CDR3 is 15 amino acids long. The ends were cut back, 2 bases at V and 3 bases at J, with 17 bases in the middle. The CDR3 spells CAWSPLGQGIYEQYF. In DNA form, the CDR3 reads TGTGCCTGGAGTCCCCTGGGACAAGGAATCTACGAGCAGTACTTC.

The chain has TRBV7-9 and TRBJ2-3; 7 nucleotides match TRBD2. CDR1 and CDR2 (germline): SEHNR, FQNEAQ (reference sequence). The V gene end was trimmed by 4 bases and the J gene end by 6 bases; junction bases not matched to a gene: 16. The CDR3 length is 17 residues. CDR3 loop: CASSSEGTITSFDTQYF. The CDR3 coding sequence is TGTGCCAGCAGCTCTGAAGGGACTATCACAAGTTTCGATACGCAGTATTTT.

This clone was found a few times. V usage is TRBV19 and J usage is TRBJ2-7; 9 bases fit TRBD2. The V segment lost 10 bases and the J segment 3 bases; nucleotides outside the gene matches: 10. Germline V gene lookup returns CDR1 LNHDA and CDR2 SQIVND (reference sequence). This CDR3 is 14 amino acids long. CDR3 protein: CATTPGSGSYEQYF. Here the CDR3 DNA reads TGTGCCACCACCCCGGGTAGCGGGAGCTACGAGCAGTACTTC.

The chain is built from TRBV10-3 and TRBJ2-1, with 8 bases identical to TRBD2. The CDR3 consists of 14 residues. The V segment lost 5 bases and the J segment 3 bases; nucleotides outside the gene matches: 3. Germline V gene sequence: CDR1 ENHRY, CDR2 SYGVKD. The CDR3 DNA follows: TGTGCCATCAGTCCCGGGACTAGCTACAATGAGCAGTTCTTC. Encoded protein: CAISPGTSYNEQFF.

This clone was picked up one time. J is TRBJ2-7 and V is TRBV7-2, with TRBD1 identical over 7 bases. Germline V gene data show CDR1 as SGHTA and CDR2 as FQGNSA. The CDR3 totals 15 residues. Germline trimming cut 5 bases from V and 6 bases from J; bases unmatched to any gene: 13. CDR3 sequence: CASSTYRQGALEQYF. DNA for the CDR3: TGTGCCAGCAGCACCTATCGACAGGGCGCTCTCGAGCAGTACTTC.

This clone was seen once. The V call is TRBV14, the J call TRBJ2-7; D possibly corresponds to TRBD2 (6 bases). Trimming left V 5 bases short and J 3 bases short, with 11 bases between. The CDR3 runs to 13 residues. Germline CDR1 reads SGHDN; CDR2 reads FVKESK. The CDR3 protein is CASSGTFGYEQYF. For the CDR3, the DNA is TGTGCCAGCAGCGGGACTTTCGGCTACGAGCAGTACTTC.

This clone occurred a few times. The CDR3 region is CASSLYRGYYGYTF. The CDR3 coding sequence is TGTGCCAGCAGCTTGTACAGGGGCTACTATGGCTACACCTTC. The chain has TRBV5-8 and TRBJ1-2; 7 nucleotides agree with TRBD1. The CDR3 covers 14 residues. Germline V lookup: CDR1 SGHTS, CDR2 YDEGEE. The V segment lost 1 base and the J segment 3 bases; nucleotides outside the gene matches: 3.